The rows below give T cell receptor beta chains drawn from one sample of a study of blood T cell repertoires in COVID-19. Clones were sequenced by immunoSEQ multiplex PCR, and TCRdb holds only the in-frame ones, with some missing. The profile shows more than 80,000 clones, around 80% of them singletons. The sequenced sample consisted of peripheral blood. The receptors were gathered from a woman older than 75 with active or convalescent COVID-19. Each CDR3 is given with its conserved first and last residue. The D gene is left open where the match is weak. Clone size, where shown, is once, few, many, or a class for clones that have expanded.

j_call	v_call	d_call	clone_size	cdr3_aa	cdr3_nt
TRBJ2-3	TRBV14	TRBD2	once	CASSQGLAGGPNTQYF	TGTGCCAGCAGCCAAGGACTAGCGGGGGGGCCGAATACGCAGTATTTT
TRBJ1-6	TRBV5-3	TRBD1	.	CARSLVKGAGSPLHF	TGTGCCAGAAGCTTGGTGAAGGGGGCCGGTTCACCCCTCCACTTT
TRBJ1-3	TRBV10-3	.	once	CAISESPNRGSGNTIYF	TGTGCCATCAGTGAGTCGCCGAATCGAGGTTCTGGAAACACCATATATTTT
TRBJ2-6	TRBV15	.	.	CATSRDRSVLTF	TGTGCCACCAGCAGAGACCGGAGCGTCCTGACTTTC
TRBJ2-7	TRBV2	TRBD1	.	CATQSGTGSYEQYF	TGTGCCACCCAATCGGGGACAGGGTCCTACGAGCAGTACTTC
TRBJ2-3	TRBV5-5	TRBD2	.	CASSFVAGGDTQYF	TGTGCCAGCAGCTTTGTAGCGGGGGGAGATACGCAGTATTTT
TRBJ2-2	TRBV27	TRBD2	.	CASSPRLAGGIGELFF	TGTGCCAGCAGTCCGAGACTAGCGGGGGGAATCGGGGAGCTGTTTTTT
TRBJ2-2	TRBV7-9	.	.	CASSAGATGELFF	TGTGCCAGCTCGGCAGGGGCCACCGGGGAGCTGTTTTTT
TRBJ1-6	TRBV5-1	.	few	CASSLDRKNSPLHF	TGCGCCAGCAGCTTGGACAGGAAAAATTCACCCCTCCACTTT
TRBJ1-6	TRBV5-1	.	.	CASSEDSNSPLHF	TGCGCCAGCAGCGAGGACAGTAATTCACCCCTCCACTTT
TRBJ1-2	TRBV20-1	.	.	CSASKDRLYGYTF	TGCAGTGCTAGTAAGGACAGACTCTATGGCTACACCTTC
TRBJ1-1	TRBV6-2/TRBV6-3	.	.	CASSPVPGSGTEAFF	TGTGCCAGCAGTCCCGTCCCGGGGAGCGGTACTGAAGCTTTCTTT
TRBJ2-2	TRBV5-1	TRBD1	few	CASTLGQGGTGELFF	TGCGCCAGCACCCTGGGACAGGGTGGCACCGGGGAGCTGTTTTTT
TRBJ2-3	TRBV27	TRBD2	.	CASRIRSGGTDTQYF	TGTGCCAGCAGGATCCGTAGCGGGGGGACAGATACGCAGTATTTT